The TCR beta chain described here comes from a study of technical replicates of blood from a few donors. V lost 6 bases to trimming and J lost 3 bases; unmatched junction nucleotides: 10. This CDR3 is built from 15 residues. Germline V gives CDR1 MNHNY, CDR2 SVGAGI (reference sequence). TCRdb's table, derived via immunoSEQ multiplex PCR, lists solely in-frame clones and lacks some. Altogether 75,000 to 95,000 clones are present, around 96% being singletons, with the ten largest covering over 0.2%. The chain recombines TRBV6-6 with TRBJ1-2; 7 bases are a match to TRBD1. The origin of this receptor is a human donor in good health. The sequenced sample consisted of T cells isolated from PBMCs. CDR3 amino acids: CASSKSVGTDYGYTF. The CDR3 DNA reads TGTGCCAGCAGCAAAAGCGTTGGGACAGACTATGGCTACACCTTC.